This TCR beta chain was identified in a study of control samples from healthy donors and cancer patients. The table came from immunoSEQ multiplex PCR; TCRdb's copy has only in-frame clones and leaves some out. The data show around 90,000 clones, with around four fifths seen just once and approximately 20% held by the top ten. Germline V gene sequence: CDR1 SGHRS, CDR2 YFSETQ. V lost 4 bases and J lost 4, with 20 bases in between. The CDR3 has 16 residues. The chain links TRBV5-1 to TRBJ1-2; D may be TRBD1 (5 bases). This TCR derives from a man aged 30 to 45 in good health. Sequencing was done on a sample of blood. Here the CDR3 reads CASSPGDLTTRYGYTF. The CDR3 bases are TGCGCCAGCAGCCCGGGGGATCTCACTACCCGCTATGGCTACACCTTC. The full variable domain, in which reference TRBV5-1 and TRBJ1-2 provide the parts outside the CDR3, is KAGVTQTPRYLIKTRGQQVTLSCSPISGHRSVSWYQQTPGQGLQFLFEYFSETQRNKGNFPGRFSGRQFSNSRSEMNVSTLELGDSALYLCASSPGDLTTRYGYTFGSGTRLTVV.